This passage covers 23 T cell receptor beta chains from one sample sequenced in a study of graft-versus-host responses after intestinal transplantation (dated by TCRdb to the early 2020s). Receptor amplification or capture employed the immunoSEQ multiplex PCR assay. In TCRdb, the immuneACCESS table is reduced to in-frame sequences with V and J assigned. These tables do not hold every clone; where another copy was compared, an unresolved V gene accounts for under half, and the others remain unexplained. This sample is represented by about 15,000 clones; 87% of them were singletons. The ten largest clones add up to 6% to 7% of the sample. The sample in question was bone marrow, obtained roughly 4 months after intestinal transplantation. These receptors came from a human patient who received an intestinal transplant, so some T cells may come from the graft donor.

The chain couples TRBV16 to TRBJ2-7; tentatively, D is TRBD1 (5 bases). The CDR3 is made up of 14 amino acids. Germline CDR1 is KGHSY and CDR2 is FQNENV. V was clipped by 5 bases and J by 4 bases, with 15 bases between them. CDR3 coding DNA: TGTGCCAGCAGCTCCGACAGCCTTTTTTACGAGCAGTACTTC. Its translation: CASSSDSLFYEQYF.

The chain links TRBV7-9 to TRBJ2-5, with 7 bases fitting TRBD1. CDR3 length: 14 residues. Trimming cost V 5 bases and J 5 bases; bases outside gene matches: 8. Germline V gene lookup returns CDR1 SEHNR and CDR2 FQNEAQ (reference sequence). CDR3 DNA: TGTGCCAGCAGCCTGGCTCCCAGGGGGGAGACCCAGTACTTC. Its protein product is CASSLAPRGETQYF.

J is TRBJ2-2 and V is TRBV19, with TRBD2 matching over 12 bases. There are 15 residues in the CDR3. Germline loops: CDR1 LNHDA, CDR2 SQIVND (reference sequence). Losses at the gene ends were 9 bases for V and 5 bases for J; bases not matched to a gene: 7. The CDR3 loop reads CASRLAGVDTGELFF. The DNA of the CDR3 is TGTGCCAGCAGACTAGCGGGAGTAGATACCGGGGAGCTGTTTTTT.

CDR3 in amino acids: CASSQVGDAGYGYTF. The CDR3 bases are TGCGCCAGCAGCCAAGTAGGGGACGCCGGCTATGGCTACACCTTC. This chain connects TRBV4-3 to TRBJ1-2, with D perhaps matching TRBD1 (5 bases). Germline V gene lookup returns CDR1 LGHNA and CDR2 YSLEER. There are 15 residues in the CDR3. V lost 1 base and J 4 bases, leaving 13 bases between the germline ends.

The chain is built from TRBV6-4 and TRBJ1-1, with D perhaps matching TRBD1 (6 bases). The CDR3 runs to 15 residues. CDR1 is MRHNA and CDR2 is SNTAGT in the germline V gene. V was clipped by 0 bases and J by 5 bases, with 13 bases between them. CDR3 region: CASSDSPGAGTEAFF. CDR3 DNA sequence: TGTGCCAGCAGTGACTCGCCGGGGGCGGGGACTGAAGCTTTCTTT.

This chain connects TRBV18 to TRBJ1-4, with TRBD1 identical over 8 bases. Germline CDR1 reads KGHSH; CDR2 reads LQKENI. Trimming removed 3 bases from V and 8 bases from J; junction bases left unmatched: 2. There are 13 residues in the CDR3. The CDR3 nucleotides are TGTGCCAGCTCACCGGACAGGGACGAAAAACTGTTTTTT. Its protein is CASSPDRDEKLFF.

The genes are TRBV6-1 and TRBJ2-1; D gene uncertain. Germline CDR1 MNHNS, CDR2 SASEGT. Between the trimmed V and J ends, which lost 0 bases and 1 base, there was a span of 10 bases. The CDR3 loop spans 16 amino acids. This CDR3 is CASSEALVRSYNEQFF. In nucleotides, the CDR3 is TGTGCCAGCAGTGAAGCGTTAGTCAGGTCCTACAATGAGCAGTTCTTC.

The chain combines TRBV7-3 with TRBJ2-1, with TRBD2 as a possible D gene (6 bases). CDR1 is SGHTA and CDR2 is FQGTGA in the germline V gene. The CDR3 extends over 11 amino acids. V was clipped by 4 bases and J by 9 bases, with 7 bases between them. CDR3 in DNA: TGTGCCAGCAGCTACGGGGGTGAGCAGTTCTTC. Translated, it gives CASSYGGEQFF.

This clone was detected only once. DNA for the CDR3: TGTGCCAGCAGTTGGGCTCTCCAAGAGACCCAGTACTTC. The encoded protein is CASSWALQETQYF. The rearrangement joins TRBV28 to TRBJ2-5; D unresolved. Germline V CDR1 and CDR2: MDHEN, SYDVKM. Trimming removed 4 bases at V and 1 base at J, with 7 bases between. The length of the CDR3 is 13 residues.

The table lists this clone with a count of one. DNA of the CDR3: TGTGCCTGGAGTCGACGGGAGAATCAGCCCCAGCATTTT. This codes for CAWSRRENQPQHF. V gene TRBV30 combines with J gene TRBJ1-5; D uncertain. CDR3 length equals 13 residues. Trimming took off 2 bases at V and 4 bases at J, with 9 bases between the two ends. Germline assignment: CDR1 GTSNPN and CDR2 SVGIG (reference sequence).

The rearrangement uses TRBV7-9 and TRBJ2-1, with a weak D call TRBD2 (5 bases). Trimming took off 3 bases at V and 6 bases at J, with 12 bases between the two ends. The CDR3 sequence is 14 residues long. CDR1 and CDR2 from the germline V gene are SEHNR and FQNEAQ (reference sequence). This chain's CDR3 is CASSFGIEGNEQFF. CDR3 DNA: TGTGCCAGCAGCTTTGGTATCGAGGGCAATGAGCAGTTCTTC.

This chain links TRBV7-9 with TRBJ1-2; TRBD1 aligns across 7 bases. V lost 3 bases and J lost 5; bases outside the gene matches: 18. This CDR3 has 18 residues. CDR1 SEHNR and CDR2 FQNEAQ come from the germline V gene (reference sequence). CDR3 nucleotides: TGTGCCAGCAGCTTCTGGCCAGCGGAGAGGGGGCGAGGATATGGCTACACCTTC. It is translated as CASSFWPAERGRGYGYTF. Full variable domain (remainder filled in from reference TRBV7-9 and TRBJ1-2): DTGVSQNPRHKITKRGQNVTFRCDPISEHNRLYWYRQTLGQGPEFLTYFQNEAQLEKSRLLSDRFSAERPKGSFSTLEIQRTEQGDSAMYLCASSFWPAERGRGYGYTFGSGTRLTVV.

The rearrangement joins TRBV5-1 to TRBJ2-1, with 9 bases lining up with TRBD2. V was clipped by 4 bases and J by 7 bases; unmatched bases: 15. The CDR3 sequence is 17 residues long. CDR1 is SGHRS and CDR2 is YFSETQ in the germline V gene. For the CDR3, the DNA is TGCGCCAGCAGCCTGGGGGCATGGCGGGAGGGCCGGAATGAGCAGTTCTTC. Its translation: CASSLGAWREGRNEQFF. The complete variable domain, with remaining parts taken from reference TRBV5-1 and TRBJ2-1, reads KAGVTQTPRYLIKTRGQQVTLSCSPISGHRSVSWYQQTPGQGLQFLFEYFSETQRNKGNFPGRFSGRQFSNSRSEMNVSTLELGDSALYLCASSLGAWREGRNEQFFGPGTRLTVL.

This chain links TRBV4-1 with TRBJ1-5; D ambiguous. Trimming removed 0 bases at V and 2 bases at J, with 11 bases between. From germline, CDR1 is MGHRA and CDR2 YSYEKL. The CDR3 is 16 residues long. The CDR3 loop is CASSQDPGNGNQPQHF. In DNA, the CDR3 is TGCGCCAGCAGCCAAGATCCGGGGAACGGCAATCAGCCCCAGCATTTT.

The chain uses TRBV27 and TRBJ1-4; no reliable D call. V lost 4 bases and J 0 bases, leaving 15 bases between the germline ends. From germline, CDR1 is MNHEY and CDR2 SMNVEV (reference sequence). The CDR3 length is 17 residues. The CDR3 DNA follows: TGTGCCAGCAGTTATCTGCGGGCTGATGCAACTAATGAAAAACTGTTTTTT. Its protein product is CASSYLRADATNEKLFF.

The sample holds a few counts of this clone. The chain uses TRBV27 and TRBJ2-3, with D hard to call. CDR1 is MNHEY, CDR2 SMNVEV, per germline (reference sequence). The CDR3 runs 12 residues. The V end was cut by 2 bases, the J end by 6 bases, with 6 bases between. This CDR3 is CASSLGSDTQYF. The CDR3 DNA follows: TGTGCCAGCAGTTTAGGGTCTGATACGCAGTATTTT.

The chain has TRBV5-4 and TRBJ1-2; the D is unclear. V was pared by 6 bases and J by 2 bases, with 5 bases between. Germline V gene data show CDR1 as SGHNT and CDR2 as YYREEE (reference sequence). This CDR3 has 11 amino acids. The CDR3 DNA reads TGTGCCAGCAAGGACAACTATGGCTACACCTTC. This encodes CASKDNYGYTF.

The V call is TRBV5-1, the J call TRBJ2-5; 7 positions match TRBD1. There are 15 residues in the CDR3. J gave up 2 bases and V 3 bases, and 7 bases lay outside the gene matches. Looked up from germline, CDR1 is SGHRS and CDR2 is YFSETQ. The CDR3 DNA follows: TGCGCCAGCAGCTCGGACGACAGGGTGCAAGAGACCCAGTACTTC. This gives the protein CASSSDDRVQETQYF.

CDR3 coding DNA: TGTGCCAGCAGTTTTGGCGGGAATCAGCCCCAGCATTTT. Translating it yields CASSFGGNQPQHF. This chain connects TRBV27 to TRBJ1-5, with D unclear. The CDR3 has 13 residues. Trimming left V 3 bases short and J 4 bases short, with 7 bases between. The germline CDR1 and CDR2 sequences are MNHEY and SMNVEV (reference sequence).

The CDR3 spells CASRGGTGNEKLFF. The CDR3 DNA sequence: TGCGCCAGCAGAGGGGGGACAGGGAATGAAAAACTGTTTTTT. The chain links TRBV5-1 to TRBJ1-4, with 9 bases matching TRBD1. The ends lost 5 bases at V and 5 bases at J; junction bases unmatched: 4. The CDR3 runs 14 residues. Germline CDR1 reads SGHRS; CDR2 reads YFSETQ.

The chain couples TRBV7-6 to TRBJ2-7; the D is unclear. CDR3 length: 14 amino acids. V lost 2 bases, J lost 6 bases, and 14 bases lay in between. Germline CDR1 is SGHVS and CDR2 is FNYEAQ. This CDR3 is CASSLKSGPGEQYF. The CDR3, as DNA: TGTGCCAGCAGCTTAAAGTCAGGCCCTGGCGAGCAGTACTTC.

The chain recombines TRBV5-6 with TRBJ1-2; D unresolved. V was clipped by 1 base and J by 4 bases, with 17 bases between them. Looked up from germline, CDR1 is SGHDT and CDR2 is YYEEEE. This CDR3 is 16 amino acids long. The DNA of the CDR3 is TGTGCCAGCAGCTTGTATCCCCTTGTGTCGGGCTATGGCTACACCTTC. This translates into CASSLYPLVSGYGYTF.

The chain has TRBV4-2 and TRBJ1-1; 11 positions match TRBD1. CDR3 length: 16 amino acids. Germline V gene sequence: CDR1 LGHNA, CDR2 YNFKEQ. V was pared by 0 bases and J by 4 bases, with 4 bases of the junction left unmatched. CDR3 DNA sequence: TGTGCCAGCAGCCAAGATGCTGGGACAGGGGGCACTGAAGCTTTCTTT. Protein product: CASSQDAGTGGTEAFF.